This is a list of T cell receptor beta chains from one sample in a study of shared T cell receptors in the human thymus. Here immunoSEQ multiplex PCR was the method, and the copy in TCRdb shows in-frame clones only, minus some. In the table there are hundreds of thousands of clones, more than 75% of which are singletons. Separately, the same data were catalogued under a study of human thymus T cells.

The specimen was thymocytes. The source is a boy in the first two years of life with a congenital heart defect. CDR3s include the opening cysteine and the closing phenylalanine or tryptophan. D genes are given only for firm matches. Only some rows state a clone size, as once, few, many or a class for expanded clones.

v_call: TRBV19
j_call: TRBJ2-1
clone_size: once
d_call: TRBD2
cdr3_nt: TGTGCCAGTAGTATACTAGCGGGAGCAGGGAATGAGCAGTTCTTC
cdr3_aa: CASSILAGAGNEQFF

v_call: TRBV6-5
j_call: TRBJ2-7
clone_size: -
d_call: -
cdr3_nt: TGTGCCAGCAGTTTCGCCAGCTCCTACGAGCAGTACTTC
cdr3_aa: CASSFASSYEQYF

v_call: TRBV28
j_call: TRBJ2-1
clone_size: -
d_call: -
cdr3_nt: TGTGCCAGCAAAATGGGACACCCATCAAGCTCCTACAATGAGCAGTTCTTC
cdr3_aa: CASKMGHPSSSYNEQFF

v_call: TRBV7-2
j_call: TRBJ2-5
clone_size: -
d_call: TRBD2
cdr3_nt: TGTGCCAGCAGCGGAGGGACTAGCGGACAAGAGACCCAGTACTTC
cdr3_aa: CASSGGTSGQETQYF

v_call: TRBV5-6
j_call: TRBJ2-2
clone_size: -
d_call: TRBD1
cdr3_nt: TGTGCCAGCAGCTTCCCCACCCCTTGGAAGGGGACAGGCACCGGGGAGCTGTTTTTT
cdr3_aa: CASSFPTPWKGTGTGELFF

v_call: TRBV18
j_call: TRBJ2-7
clone_size: -
d_call: -
cdr3_nt: TGTGCCAGCTCACCGTCGGCCTTCAGAGGAGAGGGCGAGCAGTACTTC
cdr3_aa: CASSPSAFRGEGEQYF

v_call: TRBV7-2
j_call: TRBJ1-1
clone_size: -
d_call: -
cdr3_nt: TGTGCCAGCAGCCCGGGGGCTGAAGCTTTCTTT
cdr3_aa: CASSPGAEAFF

v_call: TRBV2
j_call: TRBJ2-3
clone_size: once
d_call: TRBD2
cdr3_nt: TGTGCCAGCAGAGGGACTAGCGGGAGTAGGAATACGCAGTATTTT
cdr3_aa: CASRGTSGSRNTQYF

v_call: TRBV5-1
j_call: TRBJ1-1
clone_size: -
d_call: TRBD1
cdr3_nt: TGCGCCAGCTCAGGGGGAGGCACTGAAGCTTTCTTT
cdr3_aa: CASSGGGTEAFF

v_call: TRBV25-1
j_call: TRBJ1-1
clone_size: -
d_call: TRBD1
cdr3_nt: TGTGCCAGCAGTAAGGGGGCGGGGAAGAACACTGAAGCTTTCTTT
cdr3_aa: CASSKGAGKNTEAFF

v_call: TRBV19
j_call: TRBJ1-2
clone_size: few
d_call: -
cdr3_nt: TGTGCCAGTAGTTCGGGAGGGAATGGCTACACCTTC
cdr3_aa: CASSSGGNGYTF

v_call: TRBV15
j_call: TRBJ1-1
clone_size: -
d_call: -
cdr3_nt: TGTGCCACCAGCAGAGATCGCGGTACTGAAGCTTTCTTT
cdr3_aa: CATSRDRGTEAFF

v_call: TRBV18
j_call: TRBJ1-2
clone_size: -
d_call: TRBD1
cdr3_nt: TGTGCCAGCTCACCCGGTGGACAGGATGGCTACACCTTC
cdr3_aa: CASSPGGQDGYTF

v_call: TRBV15
j_call: TRBJ1-1
clone_size: -
d_call: TRBD1
cdr3_nt: TGTGCCACCAGCAGAGAGGGCCAGGGGGCCTGGACTGAAGCTTTCTTT
cdr3_aa: CATSREGQGAWTEAFF

v_call: TRBV6-1
j_call: TRBJ2-1
clone_size: -
d_call: TRBD1
cdr3_nt: TGTGCCAGCAGTAACCAGACAGGGTGCAATGAGCAGTTCTTC
cdr3_aa: CASSNQTGCNEQFF

v_call: TRBV7-9
j_call: TRBJ2-7
clone_size: -
d_call: TRBD2
cdr3_nt: TGTGCCAGCAGCTTCGGACTAGCGGGCACGGACGAGCAGTACTTC
cdr3_aa: CASSFGLAGTDEQYF

v_call: TRBV27
j_call: TRBJ2-7
clone_size: -
d_call: TRBD2
cdr3_nt: TGTGCCAGTGCCGTGGGACTAGCGGGAGACGAGCAGTACTTC
cdr3_aa: CASAVGLAGDEQYF

v_call: TRBV27
j_call: TRBJ2-3
clone_size: once
d_call: -
cdr3_nt: TGTGCCAGCAGTTTAGTCACAGGGCACACAGATACGCAGTATTTT
cdr3_aa: CASSLVTGHTDTQYF

v_call: TRBV29-1
j_call: TRBJ2-7
clone_size: -
d_call: -
cdr3_nt: TGCAGCGTTGTCCAGAGGACTAACGAGCAGTACTTC
cdr3_aa: CSVVQRTNEQYF

v_call: TRBV5-4
j_call: TRBJ2-1
clone_size: -
d_call: TRBD2
cdr3_nt: TGTGCCAGCAGCTCCGGCCCTAGCGGGAGATCCAATGAGCAGTTCTTC
cdr3_aa: CASSSGPSGRSNEQFF

v_call: TRBV28
j_call: TRBJ2-1
clone_size: -
d_call: -
cdr3_nt: TGTGCCAGCAGGGAGGCGGGCTCCTACAATGAGCAGTTCTTC
cdr3_aa: CASREAGSYNEQFF

v_call: TRBV11-2
j_call: TRBJ1-1
clone_size: -
d_call: TRBD1
cdr3_nt: TGTGCCAGCAGCTTAGAATTCAGGGGGCTGAACACTGAAGCTTTCTTT
cdr3_aa: CASSLEFRGLNTEAFF

v_call: TRBV25-1
j_call: TRBJ2-2
clone_size: few
d_call: TRBD2
cdr3_nt: TGTGCCAGTGAGACTAGCGGGACCTACGCGAACACCGGGGAGCTGTTTTTT
cdr3_aa: CASETSGTYANTGELFF

v_call: TRBV4-3
j_call: TRBJ2-3
clone_size: -
d_call: TRBD1
cdr3_nt: TGCGCCAGCAGCCTCCTGGGGCAGGGGGTCACAGATACGCAGTATTTT
cdr3_aa: CASSLLGQGVTDTQYF

v_call: TRBV20-1
j_call: TRBJ2-1
clone_size: -
d_call: -
cdr3_nt: TGCAGTGCTAGAGATAGCAATGAGCAGTTCTTC
cdr3_aa: CSARDSNEQFF

v_call: TRBV28
j_call: TRBJ2-1
clone_size: -
d_call: -
cdr3_nt: TGTGCCAGCAGATCCCCCCGGGGGAGCGGGTCTTACAATGAGCAGTTCTTC
cdr3_aa: CASRSPRGSGSYNEQFF

v_call: TRBV28
j_call: TRBJ2-7
clone_size: -
d_call: -
cdr3_nt: TGTGCCAGCAGTTTGCCCGGGGTCGCCTCCTACGAGCAGTACTTC
cdr3_aa: CASSLPGVASYEQYF

v_call: TRBV4-3
j_call: TRBJ1-2
clone_size: -
d_call: TRBD1
cdr3_nt: TGCGCCAGCAGCCAAGATTTTCCGGGACAGGGGCCCTCTGGGTATGGCTACACCTTC
cdr3_aa: CASSQDFPGQGPSGYGYTF

v_call: TRBV5-1
j_call: TRBJ2-1
clone_size: -
d_call: TRBD2
cdr3_nt: TGCGCCAGCAGCTTTTATCGGACTAGCGGGAGGAATGAGCAGTTCTTC
cdr3_aa: CASSFYRTSGRNEQFF

v_call: TRBV10-3
j_call: TRBJ2-5
clone_size: -
d_call: TRBD2
cdr3_nt: TGTGCCATCAGTGCGGCCGGGACTAGCAGTCAAGAGACCCAGTACTTC
cdr3_aa: CAISAAGTSSQETQYF

v_call: TRBV4-2
j_call: TRBJ2-3
clone_size: few
d_call: TRBD2
cdr3_nt: TGTGCCAGCAGCCAAGTGGTTGCTCTAGCGGGAGATACAGATACGCAGTATTTT
cdr3_aa: CASSQVVALAGDTDTQYF

v_call: TRBV29-1
j_call: TRBJ2-1
clone_size: -
d_call: -
cdr3_nt: TGCAGCGTTGAAGAGGCCTCCTACAATGAGCAGTTCTTC
cdr3_aa: CSVEEASYNEQFF

v_call: TRBV11-2
j_call: TRBJ1-2
clone_size: once
d_call: TRBD1
cdr3_nt: TGTGCCAGCAGCCCCCACCCGGGACAGGGACCCAGGACCTTC
cdr3_aa: CASSPHPGQGPRTF

v_call: TRBV28
j_call: TRBJ1-1
clone_size: -
d_call: -
cdr3_nt: TGTGCCAGCAGTTGGCCACAGTCCCTCATGAACACTGAAGCTTTCTTT
cdr3_aa: CASSWPQSLMNTEAFF

v_call: TRBV27
j_call: TRBJ2-7
clone_size: -
d_call: -
cdr3_nt: TGTGCCAGCAGTTCCTTCCGGGGTGAGCCCTACGAGCAGTACTTC
cdr3_aa: CASSSFRGEPYEQYF

v_call: TRBV10-1
j_call: TRBJ2-1
clone_size: -
d_call: -
cdr3_nt: TGCGCCAGCAGTGAGAGGGAGTATAGCTCCTACAATGAGCAGTTCTTC
cdr3_aa: CASSEREYSSYNEQFF

v_call: TRBV11-3
j_call: TRBJ2-7
clone_size: -
d_call: TRBD2
cdr3_nt: TGTGCCAGCAGTCGTCTAGCGGCCCTCTCTTCGGGCGCCTACGAGCAGTACTTC
cdr3_aa: CASSRLAALSSGAYEQYF

v_call: TRBV28
j_call: TRBJ1-5
clone_size: -
d_call: TRBD1
cdr3_nt: TGTGCCAGCAGTTGGACAGGGTTCTCCAAAAGGGGTCAGCCCCAGCATTTT
cdr3_aa: CASSWTGFSKRGQPQHF